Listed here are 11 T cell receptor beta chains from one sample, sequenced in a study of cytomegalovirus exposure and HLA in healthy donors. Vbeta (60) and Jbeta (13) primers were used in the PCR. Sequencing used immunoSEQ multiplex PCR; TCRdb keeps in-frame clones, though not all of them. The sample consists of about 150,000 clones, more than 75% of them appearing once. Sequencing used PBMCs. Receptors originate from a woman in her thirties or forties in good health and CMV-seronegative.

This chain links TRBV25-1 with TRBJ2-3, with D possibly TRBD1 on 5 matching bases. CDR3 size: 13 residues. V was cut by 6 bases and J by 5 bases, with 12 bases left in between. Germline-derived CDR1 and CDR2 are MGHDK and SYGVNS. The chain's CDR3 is CASSLGAVDTQYF. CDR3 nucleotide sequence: TGTGCCAGCAGCCTTGGGGCCGTAGATACGCAGTATTTT.

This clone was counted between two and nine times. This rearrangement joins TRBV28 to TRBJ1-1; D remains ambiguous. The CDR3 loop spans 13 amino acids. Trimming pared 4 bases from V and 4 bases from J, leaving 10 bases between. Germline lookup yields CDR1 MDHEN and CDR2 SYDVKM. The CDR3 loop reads CASSSPSSTEAFF. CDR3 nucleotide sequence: TGTGCCAGCAGTTCCCCGTCTTCCACTGAAGCTTTCTTT. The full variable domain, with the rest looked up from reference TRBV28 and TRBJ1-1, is DVKVTQSSRYLVKRTGEKVFLECVQDMDHENMFWYRQDPGLGLRLIYFSYDVKMKEKGDIPEGYSVSREKKERFSLILESASTNQTSMYLCASSSPSSTEAFFGQGTRLTVV.

Here the CDR3 DNA reads TGCAGCGTTGATCCCATCGGGTTGAGAGGCTACACCTTC. Amino acid sequence: CSVDPIGLRGYTF. The chain uses TRBV29-1 and TRBJ1-2; no reliable D call. The V gene's germline CDR1 is SQVTM and CDR2 ANQGSEA. The CDR3 sequence is 13 residues long. Trimming removed 3 bases at V and 8 bases at J, with 16 bases between.

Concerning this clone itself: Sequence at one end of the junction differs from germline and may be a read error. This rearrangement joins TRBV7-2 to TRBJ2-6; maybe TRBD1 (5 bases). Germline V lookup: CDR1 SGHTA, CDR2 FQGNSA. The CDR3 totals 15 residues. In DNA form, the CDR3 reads TGTGCCAGCAGCTTTCAACACTCTGGGGCCAACGGCCTGACTTTC. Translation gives CASSFQHSGANGLTF.

CDR3 sequence: CASSPTSVTQNTGELFF. Written as DNA, the CDR3 is TGTGCCAGCAGTCCGACTTCGGTGACGCAGAACACCGGGGAGCTGTTTTTT. This sequence joins TRBV28 and TRBJ2-2; no definite D call. This CDR3 has 17 residues. Trimming left V 5 bases short and J 1 base short, with 17 bases between. Germline assignment: CDR1 MDHEN and CDR2 SYDVKM.

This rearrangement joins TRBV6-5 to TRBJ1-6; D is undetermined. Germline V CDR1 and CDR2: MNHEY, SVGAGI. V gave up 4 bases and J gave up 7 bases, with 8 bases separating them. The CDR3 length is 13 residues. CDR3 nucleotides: TGTGCCAGCAGTTTAACACAGAATTCACCCCTCCACTTT. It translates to CASSLTQNSPLHF.

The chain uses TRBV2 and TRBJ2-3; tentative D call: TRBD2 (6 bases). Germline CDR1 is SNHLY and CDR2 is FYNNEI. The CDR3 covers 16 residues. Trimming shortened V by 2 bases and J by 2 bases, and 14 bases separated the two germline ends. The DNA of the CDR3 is TGTGCCAGCAGTGAAACTGGGGGAGGCCACACAGATACGCAGTATTTT. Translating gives CASSETGGGHTDTQYF.

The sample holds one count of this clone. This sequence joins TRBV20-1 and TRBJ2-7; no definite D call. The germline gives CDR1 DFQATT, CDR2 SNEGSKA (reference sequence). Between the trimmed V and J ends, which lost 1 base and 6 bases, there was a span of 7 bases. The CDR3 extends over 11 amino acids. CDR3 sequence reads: CSARGAAEQYF. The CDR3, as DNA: TGCAGTGCTAGAGGGGCCGCCGAGCAGTACTTC.

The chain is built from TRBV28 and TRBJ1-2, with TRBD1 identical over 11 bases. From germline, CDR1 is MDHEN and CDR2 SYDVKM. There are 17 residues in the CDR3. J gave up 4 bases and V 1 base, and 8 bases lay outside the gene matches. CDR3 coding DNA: TGTGCCAGCAGTTTATCTGCGGACAGGGGGCGCGCCTATGGCTACACCTTC. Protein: CASSLSADRGRAYGYTF.

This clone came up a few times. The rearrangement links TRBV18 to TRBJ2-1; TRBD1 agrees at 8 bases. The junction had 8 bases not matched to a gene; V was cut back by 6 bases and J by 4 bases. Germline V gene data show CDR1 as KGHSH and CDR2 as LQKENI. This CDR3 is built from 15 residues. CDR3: CASSPGQALYNEQFF. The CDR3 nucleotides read TGTGCCAGCTCGCCGGGACAGGCACTATACAATGAGCAGTTCTTC.

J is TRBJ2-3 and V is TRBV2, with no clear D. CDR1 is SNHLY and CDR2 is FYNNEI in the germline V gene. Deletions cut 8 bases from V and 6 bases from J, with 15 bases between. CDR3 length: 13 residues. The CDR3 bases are TGTGCCAGCCGCCTGTCCCAGTCGGATACGCAGTATTTT. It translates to CASRLSQSDTQYF.